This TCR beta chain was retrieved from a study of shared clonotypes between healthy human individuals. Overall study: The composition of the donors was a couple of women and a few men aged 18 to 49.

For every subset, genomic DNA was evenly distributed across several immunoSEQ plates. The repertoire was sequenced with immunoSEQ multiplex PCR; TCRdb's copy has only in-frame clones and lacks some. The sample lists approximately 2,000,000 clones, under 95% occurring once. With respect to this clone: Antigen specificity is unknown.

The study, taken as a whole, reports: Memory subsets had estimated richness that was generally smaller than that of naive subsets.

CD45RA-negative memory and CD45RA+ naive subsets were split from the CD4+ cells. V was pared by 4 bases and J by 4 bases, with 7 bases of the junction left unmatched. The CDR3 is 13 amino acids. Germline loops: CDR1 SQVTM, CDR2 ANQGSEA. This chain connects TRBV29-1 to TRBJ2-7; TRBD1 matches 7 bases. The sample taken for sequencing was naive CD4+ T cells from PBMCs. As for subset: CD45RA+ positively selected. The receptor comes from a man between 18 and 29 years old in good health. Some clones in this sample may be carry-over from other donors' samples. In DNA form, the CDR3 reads TGCAGCGTTGTAGGAACAGGGGTATACGAGCAGTACTTC. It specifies CSVVGTGVYEQYF.